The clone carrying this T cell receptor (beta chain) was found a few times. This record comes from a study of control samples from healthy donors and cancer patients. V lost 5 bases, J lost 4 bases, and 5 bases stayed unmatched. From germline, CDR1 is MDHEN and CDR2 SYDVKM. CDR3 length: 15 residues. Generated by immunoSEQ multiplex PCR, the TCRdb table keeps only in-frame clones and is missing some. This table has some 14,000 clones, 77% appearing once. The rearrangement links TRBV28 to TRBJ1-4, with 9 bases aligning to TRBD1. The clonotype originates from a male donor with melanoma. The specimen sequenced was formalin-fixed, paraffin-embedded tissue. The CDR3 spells CASSHPGQGNEKLFF. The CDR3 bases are TGTGCCAGCAGTCATCCGGGACAGGGTAATGAAAAACTGTTTTTT.